These T cell receptor beta chains were read from a single sample in a study of shared clonotypes between healthy human individuals. The table came from immunoSEQ multiplex PCR; TCRdb's copy has only in-frame clones and leaves some out. The table lists approximately 2.5 million clones, 80% to 95% of them singletons. Sequenced sample: naive CD4+ T cells from PBMCs. Source of these receptors: a man younger than 30 in good health. Some clones in this sample may be carry-over from other donors' samples. CDR3s include the opening cysteine and the closing phenylalanine or tryptophan. D genes are given only for firm matches. Part of the rows lack a size; the others show once, few, many or a class for expanded clones.

D gene	V gene	clone size	J gene	CDR3 protein	CDR3 DNA
NA	TRBV7-9	NA	TRBJ1-1	CASSIEGDTEAFF	TGTGCCAGCAGCATTGAGGGGGACACTGAAGCTTTCTTT
NA	TRBV6-1	NA	TRBJ1-1	CASGRGVMNTEAFF	TGTGCCAGCGGCCGGGGGGTAATGAACACTGAAGCTTTCTTT
TRBD2	TRBV28	NA	TRBJ2-7	CASSHAGTSDHEQYF	TGTGCCAGCAGCCATGCCGGGACTAGCGACCACGAGCAGTACTTC
NA	TRBV7-6	NA	TRBJ2-5	CASSSGETQYF	TGTGCCAGCAGCTCGGGAGAGACCCAGTACTTC
TRBD1	TRBV10-3	once	TRBJ2-7	CAIRGTGGFYEQYF	TGTGCCATCAGGGGGACAGGGGGTTTTTACGAGCAGTACTTC
NA	TRBV10-3	NA	TRBJ2-3	CAISDLPPSTDTQYF	TGTGCCATCAGTGATCTACCTCCTAGCACAGATACGCAGTATTTT
TRBD1	TRBV5-6	NA	TRBJ1-2	CASSPRDRGGYGYTF	TGTGCCAGCAGCCCGCGGGACAGGGGAGGCTATGGCTACACCTTC
NA	TRBV6-6	NA	TRBJ1-1	CASRSQGPAFF	TGTGCCAGCAGATCACAGGGCCCGGCTTTCTTT
TRBD1	TRBV5-1	once	TRBJ2-1	CASSPPRGTGFGEQFF	TGCGCCAGCAGCCCACCCCGGGGGACAGGGTTCGGTGAGCAGTTCTTC
TRBD1	TRBV6-1	NA	TRBJ1-2	CASSVLGRGRLGGYTF	TGTGCCAGCAGTGTTTTGGGCAGGGGGCGTCTTGGAGGCTACACCTTC
TRBD1	TRBV5-4	NA	TRBJ2-7	CASSDATGGIYEQYF	TGTGCCAGCAGCGACGCGACAGGGGGCATCTACGAGCAGTACTTC
NA	TRBV30	NA	TRBJ2-1	CAWQSGRGWDNEQFF	TGTGCCTGGCAATCCGGCAGGGGTTGGGACAATGAGCAGTTCTTC
TRBD2	TRBV30	once	TRBJ2-5	CAWSVLAGGFAETQYF	TGTGCCTGGAGTGTACTAGCGGGAGGGTTCGCGGAGACCCAGTACTTC
TRBD2	TRBV9	NA	TRBJ2-1	CASSVIPWRGDYNEQFF	TGTGCCAGCAGCGTGATCCCCTGGCGGGGGGACTACAATGAGCAGTTCTTC
NA	TRBV29-1	NA	TRBJ2-5	CSVAEDRAQEQYF	TGCAGCGTTGCGGAGGACCGGGCCCAGGAGCAGTACTTC
TRBD2	TRBV2	NA	TRBJ2-1	CASTYRTSGRVNEQFF	TGTGCCAGCACGTACCGGACTAGCGGGAGAGTTAATGAGCAGTTCTTC
NA	TRBV7-9	NA	TRBJ1-2	CASSLGGLSGGYTF	TGTGCCAGCAGCTTAGGTGGGCTTTCGGGCGGCTACACCTTC
NA	TRBV6-1	NA	TRBJ1-1	CASRTAESRTEAFF	TGTGCCAGCAGAACAGCTGAGTCGCGCACTGAAGCTTTCTTT
TRBD2	TRBV28	NA	TRBJ2-1	CASSLLLAGGINEQFF	TGTGCCAGCAGTTTGTTACTAGCGGGAGGGATAAATGAGCAGTTCTTC
TRBD1	TRBV5-1	NA	TRBJ1-4	CASSSAQGKGEKLFF	TGCGCCAGCAGCTCGGCACAGGGGAAGGGTGAAAAACTGTTTTTT
TRBD1	TRBV6-5	NA	TRBJ2-7	CASSFMRQGYEQYF	TGTGCCAGCAGTTTCATGCGACAGGGCTACGAGCAGTACTTC
NA	TRBV12-5	NA	TRBJ2-3	CASGSSFKDSTDTQYF	TGTGCTAGTGGTTCGTCCTTTAAAGATAGCACAGATACGCAGTATTTT
NA	TRBV21-1	NA	TRBJ2-5	CASSKAPDRDQETQYF	TGTGCCAGCAGCAAAGCCCCGGACAGGGACCAAGAGACCCAGTACTTC
NA	TRBV7-9	NA	TRBJ1-2	CASSWEIVRAHNYGYTF	TGTGCCAGCAGCTGGGAAATCGTCAGGGCCCATAACTATGGCTACACCTTC
NA	TRBV25-1	NA	TRBJ2-7	CASSAPPGLLSYEQYF	TGTGCCAGCAGTGCTCCCCCGGGACTCCTCTCCTACGAGCAGTACTTC
TRBD1	TRBV11-2	NA	TRBJ1-2	CASSLDAGQGPYGYTF	TGTGCCAGCAGCTTGGATGCTGGACAGGGCCCCTACGGCTACACCTTC
TRBD2	TRBV28	NA	TRBJ2-1	CASRGREALSYNEQFF	TGTGCCAGCAGGGGGCGGGAGGCCCTATCCTACAATGAGCAGTTCTTC
NA	TRBV5-1	NA	TRBJ2-1	CASSLALAVNEQFF	TGCGCCAGCAGCTTGGCCTTGGCCGTCAATGAGCAGTTCTTC